This T cell receptor (beta chain) comes out of a study of cytomegalovirus exposure and HLA in healthy donors. Broader study findings: Sequencing likely produced, as an artifact, a cluster of highly shared sequence variants. Later analysis found that TCR beta chains associated with HLA were more clonally expanded than other, equally common chains. The classifier was said to identify cytomegalovirus status with high specificity and sensitivity. Serostatus for CMV was the only available immune exposure information.

PCR was performed using 60 Vbeta and 13 Jbeta primers. TCRdb's table, derived via immunoSEQ multiplex PCR, lists solely in-frame clones and lacks some. Among about 130,000 clones listed, around 80% were seen once. The CDR3 consists of 17 residues. Germline assignment: CDR1 MGHRA and CDR2 YSYEKL. Trimming removed 1 base from V and 1 base from J, with 16 bases in between. Comment on this clone: Its specificity is unknown.

This chain links TRBV4-1 with TRBJ1-1; D may be TRBD1 (5 bases). The receptor comes from a young man in good health and CMV-seronegative. Sequencing was performed on PBMCs. The CDR3 spells CASSQVERQHRNTEAFF. The DNA of the CDR3 is TGCGCCAGCAGCCAAGTAGAGAGACAGCATCGGAACACTGAAGCTTTCTTT.